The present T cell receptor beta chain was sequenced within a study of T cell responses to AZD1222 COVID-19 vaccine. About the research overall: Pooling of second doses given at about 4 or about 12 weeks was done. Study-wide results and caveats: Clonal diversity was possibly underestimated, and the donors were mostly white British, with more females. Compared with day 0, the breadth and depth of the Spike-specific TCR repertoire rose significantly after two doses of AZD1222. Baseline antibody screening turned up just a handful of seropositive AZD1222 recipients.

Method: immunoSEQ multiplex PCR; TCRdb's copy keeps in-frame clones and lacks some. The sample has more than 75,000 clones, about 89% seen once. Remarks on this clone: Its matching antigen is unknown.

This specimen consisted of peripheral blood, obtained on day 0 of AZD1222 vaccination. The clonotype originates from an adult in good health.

The CDR3 bases are TGTGCCAGCAGCCTTCGACGAAAGGGCTACACCTTC. This codes for CASSLRRKGYTF. This rearrangement joins TRBV3-1 (or the pseudogene TRBV3-2) to TRBJ1-2; D remains unclear. Trimming left V 4 bases short and J 8 bases short, with 11 bases between. Germline CDR1 is LGHDT and CDR2 is YNNKEL (reference sequence). There are 12 residues in the CDR3.